A single sample is the source of the 13 T cell receptor beta chains below, sequenced in a study of blood T cell repertoires in COVID-19 (dated by TCRdb to about 2020). The receptor library was made with the immunoSEQ multiplex PCR assay. Sourced from immuneACCESS, this table was stored by TCRdb with only in-frame sequences that have V and J called. A share of the clones is absent; for the studies checked, an unresolved V gene accounts for under half, and the remainder has no known explanation. The sample profile shows about 260,000 clones; 87% of them were found once. Together, the top ten hold 2% to 2.5% of the sample. Sequenced input: peripheral blood. These receptors were collected from a woman between 50 and 59 years old with acute or convalescent COVID-19.

This chain uses TRBV7-6 with TRBJ2-2; 10 nucleotides agree with TRBD2. The germline V gene encodes CDR1 SGHVS and CDR2 FNYEAQ. The CDR3 runs 20 residues. V gave up 2 bases and J gave up 1 base; unmatched junction bases: 13. In nucleotides, the CDR3 is TGTGCCAGCAGCTTATCCCGGGCGCTAGCGGGAGTCATGAACACCGGGGAGCTGTTTTTT. Its translation is CASSLSRALAGVMNTGELFF.

The genes are TRBV11-3 and TRBJ2-1, with 7 bases lining up with TRBD2. Losses at the gene ends were 4 bases for V and 9 bases for J; bases not matched to a gene: 15. This CDR3 is built from 16 residues. In germline, CDR1 is SGHNT, CDR2 YENEEA. CDR3 in amino acids: CASSWGGIGRESEQFF. CDR3 coding DNA: TGTGCCAGCAGCTGGGGGGGAATAGGGCGGGAGAGTGAGCAGTTCTTC.

The chain joins TRBV27 to TRBJ1-1; D may be TRBD1 (5 bases). CDR1 and CDR2 (germline): MNHEY, SMNVEV (reference sequence). The CDR3 is 13 amino acids. Deletions cut 3 bases from V and 4 bases from J, with 9 bases between. The DNA of the CDR3 is TGTGCCAGCAGTTTTATGGGGGGCACTGAAGCTTTCTTT. It codes for CASSFMGGTEAFF.

The count of this clone is one. The chain recombines TRBV2 with TRBJ1-5; weak D call: TRBD1 (5 bases). Trimming removed 7 bases from V and 0 bases from J, with 16 bases in between. The CDR3 runs to 16 residues. Germline V gene lookup returns CDR1 SNHLY and CDR2 FYNNEI. CDR3 loop: CASTAGKIDSNQPQHF. The CDR3 DNA follows: TGTGCCAGCACGGCAGGGAAGATCGATAGCAATCAGCCCCAGCATTTT.

V is TRBV5-4 and J is TRBJ2-7; 9 bases fit TRBD2. The CDR3 runs 16 residues. V was pared by 0 bases and J by 4 bases, with 8 bases of the junction left unmatched. The V gene's germline CDR1 is SGHNT and CDR2 YYREEE (reference sequence). The DNA for the CDR3 is TGTGCCAGCAGCTTGGCCGTAAGCGGGAGGAGGTACGAGCAGTACTTC. Translated, it gives CASSLAVSGRRYEQYF.

CDR3 sequence reads: CASRKHRVEESGANVLTF. The CDR3 nucleotides are TGTGCCAGTAGGAAACACAGGGTGGAAGAATCTGGGGCCAACGTCCTGACTTTC. The gene calls are TRBV19 and TRBJ2-6; possible D gene TRBD1, 6 bases. The germline CDR1 and CDR2 sequences are LNHDA and SQIVND (reference sequence). V lost 6 bases and J lost 1, with 19 bases in between. The CDR3 is 18 residues long.

The V gene is TRBV5-1, the J gene TRBJ2-1, with a tentative D call TRBD1 (5 bases). The V end was cut by 3 bases, the J end by 6 bases, with 13 bases between. Germline V CDR1 and CDR2: SGHRS, YFSETQ. The CDR3 is made up of 14 amino acids. CDR3 amino acids: CASSWGGQGNEQFF. The CDR3 bases are TGCGCCAGCAGCTGGGGTGGGCAGGGCAATGAGCAGTTCTTC.

This chain joins TRBV28 and TRBJ1-1, with 11 bases identical to TRBD1. Trimming took 3 bases from V and 6 from J; bases not matched to a gene: 6. Germline V gene sequence: CDR1 MDHEN, CDR2 SYDVKM. This CDR3 is built from 15 residues. CDR3 residues: CASSFSGQGASEAFF. DNA of the CDR3: TGTGCCAGCAGTTTCTCAGGACAGGGGGCATCTGAAGCTTTCTTT.

The chain employs TRBV28 and TRBJ2-6, with TRBD1 as a possible D gene (5 bases). CDR1 and CDR2 from the germline V gene are MDHEN and SYDVKM. Trimming removed 5 bases from V and 1 base from J, with 21 bases in between. This CDR3 contains 19 residues. The CDR3 DNA reads as TGTGCCAGCAGTCAAGGGTGGGGAAAAGGGGTATCTGGGGCCAACGTCCTGACTTTC. Translated, it gives CASSQGWGKGVSGANVLTF.

This chain links TRBV10-3 with TRBJ2-7; D remains unclear. CDR3 length: 15 residues. Germline CDR1 ENHRY, CDR2 SYGVKD. Deletions cut 2 bases from V and 0 bases from J, with 11 bases between. As DNA, the CDR3 is TGTGCCATCAGTGAGCAGGTTTCCCGCTCCTACGAGCAGTACTTC. Protein product: CAISEQVSRSYEQYF.

The V call is TRBV20-1, the J call TRBJ2-1; 10 bases map to TRBD2. Germline CDR1 is DFQATT and CDR2 is SNEGSKA (reference sequence). This CDR3 has 11 residues. J lost 10 bases, V lost 6 bases, and 3 bases had no gene match. The CDR3 bases are TGCAGTGCCCTGGGACTAGCGGAGCAGTTCTTC. Translation gives CSALGLAEQFF.

This chain connects TRBV7-9 to TRBJ1-1; TRBD1 matches at 9 bases. CDR3 length: 16 residues. V shed 5 bases and J 3 bases; nucleotides not matched to a gene: 10. Per the germline V gene, CDR1 is SEHNR and CDR2 is FQNEAQ (reference sequence). The CDR3 DNA follows: TGTGCCAGCAGCCCTGGGACAGGGCTCTGGGACACTGAAGCTTTCTTT. Translation gives CASSPGTGLWDTEAFF.

As for this clone: Different DNA sequences within this sample yield the same CDR3. J is TRBJ2-1 and V is TRBV7-2, with TRBD2 identical over 9 bases. The CDR3 contains 15 residues. The V segment lost 1 base and the J segment 9 bases; nucleotides outside the gene matches: 7. Looked up from germline, CDR1 is SGHTA and CDR2 is FQGNSA. The CDR3 nucleotides are TGTGCCAGCAGCTTAGGGTTAGCGGGAGTGAGTGAGCAGTTCTTC. It translates to CASSLGLAGVSEQFF.